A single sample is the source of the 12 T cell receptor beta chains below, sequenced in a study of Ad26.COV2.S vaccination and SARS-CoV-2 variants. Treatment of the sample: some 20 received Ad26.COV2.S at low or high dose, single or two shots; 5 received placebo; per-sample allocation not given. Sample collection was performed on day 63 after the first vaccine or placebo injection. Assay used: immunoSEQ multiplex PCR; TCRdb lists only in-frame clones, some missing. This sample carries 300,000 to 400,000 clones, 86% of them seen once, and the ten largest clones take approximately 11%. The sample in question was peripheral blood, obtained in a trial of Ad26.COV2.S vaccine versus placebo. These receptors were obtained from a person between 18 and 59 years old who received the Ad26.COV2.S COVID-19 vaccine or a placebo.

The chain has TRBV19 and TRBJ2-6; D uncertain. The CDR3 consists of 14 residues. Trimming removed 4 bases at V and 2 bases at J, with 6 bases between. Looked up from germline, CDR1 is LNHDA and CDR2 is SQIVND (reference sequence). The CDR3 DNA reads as TGTGCCAGTAGTAACGTGCCTGGGGCCAACGTCCTGACTTTC. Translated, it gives CASSNVPGANVLTF.

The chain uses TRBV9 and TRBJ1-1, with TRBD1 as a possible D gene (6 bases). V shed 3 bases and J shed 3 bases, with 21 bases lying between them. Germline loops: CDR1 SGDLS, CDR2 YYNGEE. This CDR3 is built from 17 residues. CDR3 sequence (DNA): TGTGCCAGCAGCGGGGGGGCCTCCTGGTTGAGGGACACTGAAGCTTTCTTT. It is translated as CASSGGASWLRDTEAFF.

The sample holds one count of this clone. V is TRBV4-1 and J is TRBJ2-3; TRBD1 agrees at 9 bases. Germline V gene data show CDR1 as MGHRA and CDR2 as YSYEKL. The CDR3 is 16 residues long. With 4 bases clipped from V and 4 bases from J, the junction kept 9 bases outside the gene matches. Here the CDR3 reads CASSLGGTGRADTQYF. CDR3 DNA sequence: TGCGCCAGCAGCCTGGGGGGGACAGGGAGGGCAGATACGCAGTATTTT.

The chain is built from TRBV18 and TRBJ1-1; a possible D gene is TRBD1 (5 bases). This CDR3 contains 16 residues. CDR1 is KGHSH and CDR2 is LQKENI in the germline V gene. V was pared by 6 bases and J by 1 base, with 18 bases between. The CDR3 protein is CASSVASGGENTEAFF. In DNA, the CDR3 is TGTGCCAGCTCCGTCGCGTCGGGAGGGGAGAACACTGAAGCTTTCTTT.

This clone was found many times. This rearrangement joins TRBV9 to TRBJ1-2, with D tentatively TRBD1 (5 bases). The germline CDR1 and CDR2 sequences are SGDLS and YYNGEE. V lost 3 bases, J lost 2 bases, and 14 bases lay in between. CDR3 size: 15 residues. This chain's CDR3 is CASSGDPTENYGYTF. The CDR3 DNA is TGTGCCAGCAGCGGTGATCCGACAGAGAACTATGGCTACACCTTC.

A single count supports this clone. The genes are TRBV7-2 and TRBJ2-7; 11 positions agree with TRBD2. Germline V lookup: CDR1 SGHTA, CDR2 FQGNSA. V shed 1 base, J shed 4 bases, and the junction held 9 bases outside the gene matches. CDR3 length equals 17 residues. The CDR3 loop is CASSLVGHSGGAYEQYF. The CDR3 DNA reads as TGTGCCAGCAGCTTAGTGGGCCATAGCGGGGGGGCATACGAGCAGTACTTC.

The chain's CDR3 is CASSPRDASRYGYTF. For the CDR3, the DNA is TGTGCCAGCAGTCCACGGGACGCCTCTCGCTATGGCTACACCTTC. V is TRBV28 and J is TRBJ1-2; D is possibly TRBD1 (5 bases). This CDR3 is 15 amino acids long. CDR1 is MDHEN, CDR2 SYDVKM, per germline. With 5 bases removed from V and 4 bases from J, the gap between germline ends came to 17 bases.

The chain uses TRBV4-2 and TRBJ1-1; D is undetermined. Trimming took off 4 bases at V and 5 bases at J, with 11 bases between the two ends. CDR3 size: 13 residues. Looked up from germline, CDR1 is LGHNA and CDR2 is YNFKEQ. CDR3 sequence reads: CASSPERRTEAFF. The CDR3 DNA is TGTGCCAGCAGCCCCGAGAGACGTACTGAAGCTTTCTTT.

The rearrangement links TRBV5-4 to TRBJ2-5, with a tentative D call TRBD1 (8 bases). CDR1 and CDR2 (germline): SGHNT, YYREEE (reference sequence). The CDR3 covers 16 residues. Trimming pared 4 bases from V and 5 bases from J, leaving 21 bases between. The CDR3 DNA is TGTGCCAGCAGCCCACACAGGGGGGGACGGACGGAGACCCAGTACTTC. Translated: CASSPHRGGRTETQYF.

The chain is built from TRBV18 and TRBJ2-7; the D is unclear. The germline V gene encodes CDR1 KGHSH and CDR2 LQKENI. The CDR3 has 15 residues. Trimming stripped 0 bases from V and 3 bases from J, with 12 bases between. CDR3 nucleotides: TGTGCCAGCTCACCACCGGCCCCTGGAAGCTACGAGCAGTACTTC. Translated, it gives CASSPPAPGSYEQYF.

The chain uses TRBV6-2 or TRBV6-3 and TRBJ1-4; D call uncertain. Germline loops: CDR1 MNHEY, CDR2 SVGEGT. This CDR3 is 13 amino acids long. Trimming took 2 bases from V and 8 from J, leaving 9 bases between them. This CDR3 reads CASSYVPGEKLFF. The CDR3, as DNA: TGTGCCAGCAGTTACGTTCCGGGGGAAAAACTGTTTTTT.

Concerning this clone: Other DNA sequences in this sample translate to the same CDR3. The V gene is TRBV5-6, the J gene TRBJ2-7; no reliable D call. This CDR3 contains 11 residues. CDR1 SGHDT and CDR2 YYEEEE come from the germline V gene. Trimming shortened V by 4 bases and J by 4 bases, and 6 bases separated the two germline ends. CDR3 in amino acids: CASSLGYEQYF. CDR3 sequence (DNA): TGTGCCAGCAGCCTAGGTTACGAGCAGTACTTC.